This TCR beta chain was identified during a study of blood T cell repertoires in COVID-19. Study background: The United States, Italy and Spain were the sources of the acute and convalescent COVID-19 samples. Sources were T cells, B-cell-depleted T cells, or PBMCs; the material itself was cDNA or gDNA.

Germline V CDR1 and CDR2: MNHEY, SMNVEV (reference sequence). This CDR3 is 18 amino acids long. V dropped 6 bases and J dropped 7 bases, with 30 bases sitting between them. Per the authors' pipeline: Nucleated cell number was recorded as an estimate derived from reference gene primer amplification. Here immunoSEQ multiplex PCR was the method, and the copy in TCRdb shows in-frame clones only, minus some. V and J calls and clone size are as listed in that table; D and trimming were resolved from the DNA. The sample shows about 270,000 clones, 86% of them seen only once. The chain joins TRBV27 to TRBJ1-2; D is ambiguous. The receptor's source is a man aged 40-49 years who had recovered from COVID-19. Sequenced sample: peripheral blood. The chain's CDR3 is CASSPWQALEGSSGGYTF. CDR3 sequence (DNA): TGTGCCAGCAGCCCCTGGCAAGCGTTGGAGGGATCGAGTGGTGGCTACACCTTC.